What follows describes a single T cell receptor beta chain. Its antigen is currently unknown. The authors ran the assay at deep level. This table comes from immunoSEQ multiplex PCR, and its TCRdb copy is limited to in-frame clones, with some not included. The sample yields 850,000 to 1,100,000 clones, about 72% seen once. CDR1 is SEHNR and CDR2 is FQNEAQ in the germline V gene (reference sequence). The CDR3 spans 13 residues. The V and J ends lost 1 base and 7 bases respectively, with 10 bases between them. The data were obtained in a study of shared clonotypes between healthy human individuals. Study findings and constraints: In contrast to clonotypes shared by all four donors, non-shared clonotypes had lower generation probabilities.

The source is a man aged 18 to 29 in good health. Some clones in this sample may be carry-over from other donors' samples. Sample: memory CD4+ T cells from PBMCs. Documented subset: CD45RA-negative fraction. J is TRBJ1-2 and V is TRBV7-9, with no clear D. The chain's CDR3 is CASSLGHFFGYTF. CDR3 nucleotide sequence: TGTGCCAGCAGCTTAGGACATTTTTTTGGCTACACCTTC.